This T cell receptor (beta chain) derives from a study of graft-versus-host responses after intestinal transplantation. The V gene's germline CDR1 is MNHEY and CDR2 SVGAGI. Trimming took off 6 bases at V and 3 bases at J, with 11 bases between the two ends. CDR3 length: 13 residues. About this clone itself: The antigen remains unidentified. Other DNA sequences from this sample encode an identical CDR3 as well.

TCRdb's copy holds only in-frame clones and misses some; the assay was immunoSEQ multiplex PCR. The table lists about 88,000 clones, 90% of them singletons. The TCR originated in a human donor who received an intestinal transplant. The genes are TRBV6-5 and TRBJ1-2, with D possibly TRBD1 on 5 matching bases. The source was unstimulated CD4+ T cells sorted from spleen or lymph node cells, collected before intestinal transplant. CDR3 region: CASSYTRDYGYTF. Here the CDR3 DNA reads TGTGCCAGCAGCTATACCAGGGACTATGGCTACACCTTC.